What follows describes a single T cell receptor (beta chain). Germline trimming cut 0 bases from V and 9 bases from J; bases unmatched to any gene: 8. Germline V gene data show CDR1 as LGHDT and CDR2 as YNNKEL (reference sequence). There are 15 residues in the CDR3. Using immunoSEQ multiplex PCR, the repertoire was profiled, and TCRdb retains in-frame clones only, with some absent. Of 75,000 to 100,000 clones listed, roughly nine tenths were seen once; the top ten hold approximately 4.5%. The data are from a study of blood T cell repertoires in COVID-19. Sequenced input: peripheral blood. This receptor was taken from a man between 65 and 79 years old with acute or convalescent COVID-19. This sequence joins TRBV3-1 (or the pseudogene TRBV3-2) and TRBJ2-5; TRBD2 matches at 9 bases. The CDR3 loop reads CASSQDRVSGGPQYF. The CDR3 DNA is TGTGCCAGCAGCCAAGATAGGGTTAGCGGGGGTCCCCAGTACTTC.